Below, one T cell receptor beta chain is given with its context. V lost 6 bases to trimming and J lost 1 base; unmatched junction nucleotides: 7. The germline CDR1 and CDR2 sequences are SQVTM and ANQGSEA. This CDR3 contains 14 residues. This sample stems from a study of beta chain features in type 1 diabetes. cDNA synthesis used the whole RNA isolate, giving expressed TCRB sequences. This table comes from immunoSEQ multiplex PCR, and its TCRdb copy is limited to in-frame clones, with some not included. The sample has about 150,000 clones, 40% to 55% seen once; the top ten hold around 0.45%. The material sequenced was Tregs from blood. The sequence came from a man between 18 and 29 years old in good health. The chain employs TRBV29-1 and TRBJ2-3; 7 nucleotides match TRBD2. CDR3 region: CSVGRGLRTDTQYF. The CDR3 region has the DNA TGCAGCGTGGGAAGGGGACTACGCACAGATACGCAGTATTTT.